This T cell receptor beta chain was captured in a study of control samples from healthy donors and cancer patients. TCRdb's table, derived via immunoSEQ multiplex PCR, lists solely in-frame clones and lacks some. The table shows about 76,000 clones, with roughly nine tenths occurring only once. The sequence was collected from a woman aged 45-65 years with colorectal cancer. The source material was PBMCs.

The CDR3 DNA reads as TGCGCCAGCAGCTTGGCGGCGGATCCAAGCTCTGGAAACACCATATATTTT. Residues: CASSLAADPSSGNTIYF. The chain carries TRBV5-1 and TRBJ1-3; D remains ambiguous. The CDR3 spans 17 residues. In germline, CDR1 is SGHRS, CDR2 YFSETQ. Trimming removed 0 bases from V and 0 bases from J, with 13 bases in between. Filled out from reference TRBV5-1 and TRBJ1-3, the complete variable domain reads KAGVTQTPRYLIKTRGQQVTLSCSPISGHRSVSWYQQTPGQGLQFLFEYFSETQRNKGNFPGRFSGRQFSNSRSEMNVSTLELGDSALYLCASSLAADPSSGNTIYFGEGSWLTVV.